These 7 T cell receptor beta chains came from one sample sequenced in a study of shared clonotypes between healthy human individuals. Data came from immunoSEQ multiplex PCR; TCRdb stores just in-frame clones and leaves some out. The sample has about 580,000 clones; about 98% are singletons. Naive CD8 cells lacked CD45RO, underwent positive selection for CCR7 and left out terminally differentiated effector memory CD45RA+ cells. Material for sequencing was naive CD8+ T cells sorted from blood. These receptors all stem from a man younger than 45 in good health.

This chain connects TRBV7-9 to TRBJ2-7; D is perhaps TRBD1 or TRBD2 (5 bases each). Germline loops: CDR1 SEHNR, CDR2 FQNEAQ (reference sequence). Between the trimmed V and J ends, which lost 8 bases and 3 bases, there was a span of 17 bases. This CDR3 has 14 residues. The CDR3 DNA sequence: TGTGCCAGCGGGGGTCCTATGGCCCTCTACGAGCAGTACTTC. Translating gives CASGGPMALYEQYF.

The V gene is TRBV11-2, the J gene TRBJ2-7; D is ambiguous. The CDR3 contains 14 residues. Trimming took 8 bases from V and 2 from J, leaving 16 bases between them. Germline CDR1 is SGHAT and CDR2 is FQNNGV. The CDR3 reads CASWGSGSTYEQYF. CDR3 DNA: TGTGCCAGCTGGGGATCCGGTTCTACCTACGAGCAGTACTTC.

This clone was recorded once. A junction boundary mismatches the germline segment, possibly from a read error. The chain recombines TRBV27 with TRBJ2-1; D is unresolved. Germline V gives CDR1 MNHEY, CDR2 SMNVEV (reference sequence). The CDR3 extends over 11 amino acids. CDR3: CASSHYDEQFF. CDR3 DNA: TGTGCCAGCAGTCACTACGATGAGCAGTTCTTC.

As DNA, the CDR3 is TGTGCCAGCAGTTTTGGGGCAACAAGTCAATATGGCTACACCTTC. Translation gives CASSFGATSQYGYTF. V is TRBV27 and J is TRBJ1-2; the D gene is possibly TRBD1 (5 bases). There are 15 residues in the CDR3. The germline V gene has CDR1 MNHEY and CDR2 SMNVEV (reference sequence). Trimming took off 3 bases at V and 5 bases at J, with 16 bases between the two ends.

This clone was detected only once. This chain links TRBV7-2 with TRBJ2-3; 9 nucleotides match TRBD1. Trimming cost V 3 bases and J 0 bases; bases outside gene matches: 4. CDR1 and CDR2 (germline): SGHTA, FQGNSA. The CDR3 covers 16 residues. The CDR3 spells CASSLRTGASTDTQYF. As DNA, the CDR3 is TGTGCCAGCAGCTTGAGGACAGGGGCTAGCACAGATACGCAGTATTTT.

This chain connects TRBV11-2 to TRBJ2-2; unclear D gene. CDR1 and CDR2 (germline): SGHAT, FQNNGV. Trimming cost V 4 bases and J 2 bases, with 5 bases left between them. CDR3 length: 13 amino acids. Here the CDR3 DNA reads TGTGCCAGCAGCTCTACCAACACCGGGGAGCTGTTTTTT. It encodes CASSSTNTGELFF.

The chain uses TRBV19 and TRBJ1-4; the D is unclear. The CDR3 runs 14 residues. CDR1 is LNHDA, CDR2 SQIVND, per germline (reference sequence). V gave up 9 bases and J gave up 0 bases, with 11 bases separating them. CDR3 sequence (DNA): TGTGCCAGCCGGGGAGGTTCAACTAATGAAAAACTGTTTTTT. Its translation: CASRGGSTNEKLFF.